These T cell receptor beta chains were read from a single sample in a study of Japanese encephalitis immunity and Zika vaccine responses. MiXCR was run by TCRdb on the 5' RACE reads, yielding one entry per CDR3 protein. Among 500 or so distinct CDR3 sequences listed, about 1.8% were seen once. The material sequenced was antigen-activated CD4+ T cells from blood, cultured, taken during a Zika inactivated vaccine study. These receptors originate from an adult woman who received an inactivated Zika virus vaccine. The CDR3 runs from the conserved cysteine through the conserved F or W. A D gene is named only where the DNA matches it firmly. The size field is filled for only some rows; it gives once, few, many or a size class.

v_call: TRBV10-3; j_call: TRBJ1-5; clone_size: medium-sized; d_call: NA; cdr3_length: 14; cdr3_nt: TGTGCCATCAGTGGAGGGGGGAGCGATCAGCCCCAGCATTTT; cdr3_aa: CAISGGGSDQPQHF
v_call: TRBV3-1; j_call: TRBJ1-5; clone_size: large; d_call: TRBD1; cdr3_length: 16; cdr3_nt: TGTGCCAGCAGCCGGACAGGCCCTTCGGGCAATCAGCCCCAGCATTTT; cdr3_aa: CASSRTGPSGNQPQHF
v_call: TRBV29-1; j_call: TRBJ2-5; clone_size: large; d_call: TRBD1; cdr3_length: 12; cdr3_nt: TGCAGCGTTCAGGGGGCGGTGGAGACCCAGTACTTC; cdr3_aa: CSVQGAVETQYF
v_call: TRBV7-2; j_call: TRBJ1-6; clone_size: large; d_call: NA; cdr3_length: 15; cdr3_nt: TGTGCCAGCTCACTAAGGGGGGGTAAAAATTCACCCCTCCACTTT; cdr3_aa: CASSLRGGKNSPLHF
v_call: TRBV7-6; j_call: TRBJ2-1; clone_size: many; d_call: TRBD2; cdr3_length: 17; cdr3_nt: TGTGCCAGCAGCTTAGGGGGAGGGTTTAGCTCCTACAATGAGCAGTTCTTC; cdr3_aa: CASSLGGGFSSYNEQFF
v_call: TRBV29-1; j_call: TRBJ1-2; clone_size: large; d_call: NA; cdr3_length: 15; cdr3_nt: TGCAGCGTTGAAGATGGCCGGGGATTTAACTATGGCTACACCTTC; cdr3_aa: CSVEDGRGFNYGYTF
v_call: TRBV3-1; j_call: TRBJ1-4; clone_size: few; d_call: NA; cdr3_length: 16; cdr3_nt: TGTGCCAGCAGCCAAGTAGGGGGGGCAGGTAATGAAAAACTGTTTTTT; cdr3_aa: CASSQVGGAGNEKLFF
v_call: TRBV19; j_call: TRBJ2-2; clone_size: medium-sized; d_call: NA; cdr3_length: 15; cdr3_nt: TGTGCCAGTAGTCAATTACAGGGAGGCACCGGGGAGCTGTTTTTT; cdr3_aa: CASSQLQGGTGELFF
v_call: TRBV28; j_call: TRBJ2-7; clone_size: hyperexpanded; d_call: NA; cdr3_length: 16; cdr3_nt: TGTGCCAGCAGTCGCTCCACAGTCCACTCCCCCTACGAGCAGTACTTC; cdr3_aa: CASSRSTVHSPYEQYF
v_call: TRBV6-2/TRBV6-3; j_call: TRBJ1-2; clone_size: medium-sized; d_call: NA; cdr3_length: 15; cdr3_nt: TGTGCCAGCAGTGGACCGACAACTACGGACTATGGCTACACCTTC; cdr3_aa: CASSGPTTTDYGYTF
v_call: TRBV29-1; j_call: TRBJ2-4; clone_size: medium-sized; d_call: NA; cdr3_length: 14; cdr3_nt: TGCAGCGTTGGGGACGGCCGAAGCAAAAACATTCAGTACTTC; cdr3_aa: CSVGDGRSKNIQYF
v_call: TRBV20-1; j_call: TRBJ2-3; clone_size: large; d_call: NA; cdr3_length: 14; cdr3_nt: TGCAGTGCTAAGGCCTTCCGGTCCCGAAATACGCAGTATTTT; cdr3_aa: CSAKAFRSRNTQYF
v_call: TRBV30; j_call: TRBJ2-1; clone_size: medium-sized; d_call: TRBD2; cdr3_length: 17; cdr3_nt: TGTGCCTGGACTCTCTGGGGAGGGAATAGAATCGGTAATGAGCAGTTCTTC; cdr3_aa: CAWTLWGGNRIGNEQFF
v_call: TRBV19; j_call: TRBJ2-7; clone_size: large; d_call: TRBD1; cdr3_length: 15; cdr3_nt: TGTGCCAGTAGTAGCCCGGGACAGGGTTCCTACGAGCAGTACTTC; cdr3_aa: CASSSPGQGSYEQYF
v_call: TRBV6-1; j_call: TRBJ1-1; clone_size: NA; d_call: NA; cdr3_length: 14; cdr3_nt: TGTGCCAGCGAGGGAGGAGGGGCCAACACTGAAGCTTTCTTT; cdr3_aa: CASEGGGANTEAFF
v_call: TRBV6-2/TRBV6-3; j_call: TRBJ2-7; clone_size: large; d_call: TRBD2; cdr3_length: 16; cdr3_nt: TGTGCCAGCAGTGTCGGACTAGCGGGGGTCACCTACGAGCAGTACTTC; cdr3_aa: CASSVGLAGVTYEQYF
v_call: TRBV19; j_call: TRBJ2-7; clone_size: medium-sized; d_call: NA; cdr3_length: 14; cdr3_nt: TGTGCCAGTAGTATAGGACGGGGTGGCTACGAGCAGTACTTC; cdr3_aa: CASSIGRGGYEQYF
v_call: TRBV7-2; j_call: TRBJ1-1; clone_size: large; d_call: TRBD1; cdr3_length: 14; cdr3_nt: TGTGCCAGCAGCTTACAGGGGGCGTTTACTGAAGCTTTCTTT; cdr3_aa: CASSLQGAFTEAFF
v_call: TRBV18; j_call: TRBJ2-1; clone_size: large; d_call: NA; cdr3_length: 12; cdr3_nt: TGTGCCAGCTCACCAGGGTACAATGAGCAGTTCTTC; cdr3_aa: CASSPGYNEQFF
v_call: TRBV7-2; j_call: TRBJ2-3; clone_size: medium-sized; d_call: NA; cdr3_length: 14; cdr3_nt: TGTGCCAGCAGCTTTGGGGGGGGGCCAGAGGCGCAGTATTTT; cdr3_aa: CASSFGGGPEAQYF
v_call: TRBV3-1; j_call: TRBJ1-5; clone_size: large; d_call: TRBD1; cdr3_length: 16; cdr3_nt: TGTGCCAGCAGCCAGACAGGGGGCGCGGGCAATCAGCCCCAGCATTTT; cdr3_aa: CASSQTGGAGNQPQHF
v_call: TRBV7-6; j_call: TRBJ2-3; clone_size: large; d_call: TRBD1; cdr3_length: 15; cdr3_nt: TGTGCCAGCGTCGGACAGGTTGGGGATCAGGGTACGCAGTATTTT; cdr3_aa: CASVGQVGDQGTQYF
v_call: TRBV20-1; j_call: TRBJ2-6; clone_size: medium-sized; d_call: NA; cdr3_length: 18; cdr3_nt: TGCAGTGCTAGAGCCGACAGGAGAGTTCTTTCTGGGGCCAACGTCCTGACTTTC; cdr3_aa: CSARADRRVLSGANVLTF
v_call: TRBV24-1; j_call: TRBJ2-5; clone_size: medium-sized; d_call: NA; cdr3_length: 14; cdr3_nt: TGTGCCACCAGTGATCCCAGGGTGATGGAGACCCAGTACTTC; cdr3_aa: CATSDPRVMETQYF
v_call: TRBV6-5; j_call: TRBJ1-1; clone_size: medium-sized; d_call: NA; cdr3_length: 11; cdr3_nt: TGTGCCAGCAGTAGGGGGACGGTAGCTTTCTTT; cdr3_aa: CASSRGTVAFF
v_call: TRBV18; j_call: TRBJ2-2; clone_size: many; d_call: NA; cdr3_length: 16; cdr3_nt: NA; cdr3_aa: CASSVGTSGTGELFFF
v_call: TRBV12-5; j_call: TRBJ2-1; clone_size: large; d_call: TRBD2; cdr3_length: 16; cdr3_nt: TGTGCTAGTGGTTTCTTGACTAGCGGGGGATACAATGAGCAGTTCTTC; cdr3_aa: CASGFLTSGGYNEQFF
v_call: TRBV19; j_call: TRBJ1-6; clone_size: many; d_call: TRBD1; cdr3_length: 13; cdr3_nt: TGTGCCAGTAGTATGACAGGGGGTTCACCCCTCCACTTT; cdr3_aa: CASSMTGGSPLHF
v_call: TRBV3-1; j_call: TRBJ1-5; clone_size: medium-sized; d_call: NA; cdr3_length: 13; cdr3_nt: TGTGCCAGCAGCCAGGAGGGGAATCAGCCCCAGCATTTT; cdr3_aa: CASSQEGNQPQHF
v_call: TRBV7-9; j_call: TRBJ1-1; clone_size: many; d_call: TRBD1; cdr3_length: 14; cdr3_nt: TGTGCCAGCAGCGCACCGGACAGGGGGCTTGTCGCTTTCTTT; cdr3_aa: CASSAPDRGLVAFF
v_call: TRBV4-2; j_call: TRBJ2-5; clone_size: large; d_call: TRBD2; cdr3_length: 14; cdr3_nt: TGTGCCAGCAGCCCCTCTAGCGGGGAAGAGACCCAGTACTTC; cdr3_aa: CASSPSSGEETQYF
v_call: TRBV5-5; j_call: TRBJ2-7; clone_size: large; d_call: NA; cdr3_length: 15; cdr3_nt: TGTGCCAGCAGCTTGAGCACAGGTTCCTCCTACGAGCAGTACTTC; cdr3_aa: CASSLSTGSSYEQYF
v_call: TRBV7-9; j_call: TRBJ2-1; clone_size: large; d_call: NA; cdr3_length: 15; cdr3_nt: TGTGCCAGCAGCTTAGGGTCCTTTGGGTACAATGAGCAGTTCTTC; cdr3_aa: CASSLGSFGYNEQFF